This note documents a single TCR beta chain sequence. Clones were sequenced by immunoSEQ multiplex PCR, and TCRdb holds only the in-frame ones, with some missing. The table shows around 300,000 clones, with roughly 90% occurring only once. This specimen belongs to a study of blood T cell repertoires in COVID-19. Study overall: Sources were T cells, B-cell-depleted T cells, or PBMCs; the material itself was cDNA or gDNA.

V was clipped by 6 bases and J by 6 bases, with 14 bases between them. Germline V gene lookup returns CDR1 MNHEY and CDR2 SVGEGT. This CDR3 is 13 amino acids long. The genes are TRBV6-2 or TRBV6-3 and TRBJ1-1, with no clear D. The sequenced sample consisted of peripheral blood. The clonotype was recovered from a man between 18 and 35 years old with active or convalescent COVID-19. CDR3 sequence: CASSRPGTAEAFF. The CDR3 DNA follows: TGTGCCAGCAGCCGACCGGGAACCGCTGAAGCTTTCTTT.